This T cell receptor (beta chain) emerged from a study of shared clonotypes between healthy human individuals. Points from the study as a whole: Among donors, sharing of clonotypes was expected to be affected by sequencing depth.

Genomic DNA per cell subset filled all wells of several immunoSEQ plates. Assay: immunoSEQ multiplex PCR; the TCRdb copy retains only in-frame clones and omits some. Counted here are roughly 2,500,000 clones, 93% occurring once; the ten biggest clones make up 0.36%. Turning to this clone: Its antigen is not known.

The V end was cut by 9 bases, the J end by 4 bases, with 13 bases between. Germline V gives CDR1 SGHRS, CDR2 YFSETQ. The CDR3 has 12 amino acids. There were only Caucasian adults among the donors, and all lived in Nashville, Tennessee. The sequence came from a young man in good health. Some clones in this sample may be carry-over from other donors' samples. The chain is built from TRBV5-1 and TRBJ1-2, with unresolved D. The sequencing sample was made of naive CD4+ T cells from PBMCs. The subset was: CD45RA+ positively selected. The CDR3 coding sequence is TGCGCCACCACCCTGTCGGGCTATGGCTACACCTTC. Protein: CATTLSGYGYTF.